Following are 27 T cell receptor beta chains from one sample sequenced in a study of shared clonotypes between healthy human individuals. Sequencing was performed with immunoSEQ multiplex PCR; in TCRdb, only in-frame clones are kept and a portion is missing. The sample has about 87,000 clones; about 45% are singletons. The source material was PBMCs. Receptors originate from a woman between 35 and 50 years old in good health. Some clones in this sample may be carry-over from other donors' samples.

The genes are TRBV7-2 and TRBJ2-6; 8 nucleotides match TRBD1. Germline CDR1 and CDR2: SGHTA and FQGNSA. CDR3 size: 18 residues. V was clipped by 5 bases and J by 3 bases; unmatched bases: 12. Here the CDR3 reads CASSPSGGQALGANVLTF. As DNA, the CDR3 is TGTGCCAGCAGCCCCTCTGGGGGACAGGCACTTGGGGCCAACGTCCTGACTTTC.

V is TRBV7-2 and J is TRBJ2-1, with 14 bases matching TRBD2. The length of the CDR3 is 16 residues. The germline V gene has CDR1 SGHTA and CDR2 FQGNSA. V shed 5 bases, J shed 12 bases, and the junction held 12 bases outside the gene matches. This CDR3 reads CASSPPGTSGSKSQFF. The CDR3 bases are TGTGCCAGCAGCCCGCCCGGGACTAGCGGGAGTAAATCGCAGTTCTTC.

In this sample, this clone turned up many times. This chain connects TRBV2 to TRBJ2-2; TRBD2 matches 8 bases. Looked up from germline, CDR1 is SNHLY and CDR2 is FYNNEI. The V and J ends lost 3 bases and 6 bases, in that order; junction bases with no gene match: 3. The CDR3 totals 14 residues. The CDR3 DNA sequence: TGTGCCAGCAGTGAGGGACTAGGGCCCGGGGAGCTGTTTTTT. Protein sequence: CASSEGLGPGELFF. Using reference TRBV2 and TRBJ2-2 for the parts outside the CDR3, the full variable domain is EPEVTQTPSHQVTQMGQEVILRCVPISNHLYFYWYRQILGQKVEFLVSFYNNEISEKSEIFDDQFSVERPDGSNFTLKIRSTKLEDSAMYFCASSEGLGPGELFFGEGSRLTVL.

This chain connects TRBV11-3 to TRBJ2-1; no firm D call. The germline V gene encodes CDR1 SGHNT and CDR2 YENEEA. V was shortened by 4 bases and J by 1 base, with 8 bases between the two germline ends. CDR3 length: 14 residues. CDR3 bases: TGTGCCAGCAGCTCCGGCCGTTCCTACAATGAGCAGTTCTTC. This sequence encodes CASSSGRSYNEQFF.

The table lists this clone with many counts. The V and J genes are TRBV27 and TRBJ2-2; 7 nucleotides line up with TRBD1. From germline, CDR1 is MNHEY and CDR2 SMNVEV (reference sequence). The CDR3 covers 13 residues. With V trimmed by 5 bases and J by 7 bases, 4 bases remained unmatched. The CDR3 DNA is TGTGCCAGCAGTCCCGCAGGGGGCGGGGAGCTGTTTTTT. This encodes CASSPAGGGELFF.

The V call is TRBV5-8, the J call TRBJ2-7; D unclear. This CDR3 is 14 amino acids long. Germline lookup yields CDR1 SGHTS and CDR2 YDEGEE. Deletions cut 0 bases from V and 3 bases from J, with 10 bases between. CDR3 sequence (DNA): TGTGCCAGCAGCTTGGCCGGACGGTTCTACGAGCAGTACTTC. It yields the protein CASSLAGRFYEQYF.

Here the CDR3 DNA reads TGTGCCAGCAGTTTGACTAGCGGGGTCTACAATGAGCAGTTCTTC. Encoded protein: CASSLTSGVYNEQFF. This chain connects TRBV28 to TRBJ2-1; 11 positions match TRBD2. CDR3 length: 15 residues. The V gene end was trimmed by 3 bases and the J gene end by 3 bases; junction bases not matched to a gene: 1. Germline-derived CDR1 and CDR2 are MDHEN and SYDVKM. Based on the CDR3 plus reference TRBV28 and TRBJ2-1, the full variable domain is DVKVTQSSRYLVKRTGEKVFLECVQDMDHENMFWYRQDPGLGLRLIYFSYDVKMKEKGDIPEGYSVSREKKERFSLILESASTNQTSMYLCASSLTSGVYNEQFFGPGTRLTVL.

Points on this clone: This may come from a read error, since a much larger clone is one base off. The identical CDR3 is also encoded by other nucleotide sequences in the sample. This chain connects TRBV9 to TRBJ2-1; tentative D call: TRBD1 (7 bases). This CDR3 has 15 residues. Germline CDR1 reads SGDLS; CDR2 reads YYNGEE. The DNA for the CDR3 is TGCGCCAGCAGCGTAGAGGGGGCGCGGGGCAATGAGCAGTTCTTC. Translated: CASSVEGARGNEQFF.

The chain links TRBV2 to TRBJ2-1; D might be TRBD2 (6 bases). Trimming took 6 bases from V and 4 from J, leaving 13 bases between them. CDR1 is SNHLY and CDR2 is FYNNEI in the germline V gene. The CDR3 covers 14 residues. In DNA, the CDR3 is TGTGCCAGCAGGTTTTTAGCGGATTACAATGAGCAGTTCTTC. Translated, it gives CASRFLADYNEQFF.

The V and J genes are TRBV5-6 and TRBJ1-4; D might be TRBD1 (5 bases). Germline V gene data show CDR1 as SGHDT and CDR2 as YYEEEE. The CDR3 has 16 residues. V was pared by 0 bases and J by 8 bases, with 17 bases between. CDR3 sequence (DNA): TGTGCCAGCAGCTTGGCGGCCAGTGGACATTGGGAAAAACTGTTTTTT. As protein: CASSLAASGHWEKLFF.

This chain uses TRBV28 with TRBJ1-2; a weak D match, TRBD1 (6 bases). Trimming took 4 bases from V and 2 from J, leaving 14 bases between them. CDR1 MDHEN and CDR2 SYDVKM come from the germline V gene. This CDR3 is built from 15 residues. CDR3 coding DNA: TGTGCCAGCAGTTCCGCCGACAGGCCCAACTATGGCTACACCTTC. Encoded protein: CASSSADRPNYGYTF.

This clone turned up a few times. Here the CDR3 DNA reads TGTGCCAGCAGTTTGGGCGGGGGGGCGGAGACCCAGTACTTC. Amino acids: CASSLGGGAETQYF. The genes are TRBV28 and TRBJ2-5; TRBD2 matches at 9 bases. Germline V gene lookup returns CDR1 MDHEN and CDR2 SYDVKM. V lost 3 bases and J lost 5; bases outside the gene matches: 4. The CDR3 has 14 residues.

This sequence joins TRBV6-5 and TRBJ2-5, with TRBD1 matching over 7 bases. The J call may be mistaken, given a closer DNA end match to TRBJ2-7. This CDR3 spans 12 amino acids. Per germline, CDR1 MNHEY and CDR2 SVGAGI. CDR3 nucleotides: TGTGCCAGTCAGGGGACAGTGAACGAGCAGTACTTC. Protein: CASQGTVNEQYF.

This clone was seen a few times. The chain couples TRBV10-3 to TRBJ2-7, with TRBD2 identical over 7 bases. The CDR3 has 14 residues. V lost 2 bases and J lost 8; bases outside the gene matches: 9. From germline, CDR1 is ENHRY and CDR2 SYGVKD. The DNA of the CDR3 is TGTGCCATCAGTGAGGCGGGAGCCACCATGAAGCAGTACTTC. Translation: CAISEAGATMKQYF.

This clone is judged medium-sized. This chain joins TRBV30 and TRBJ2-5; no clear D. Germline CDR1 reads GTSNPN; CDR2 reads SVGIG (reference sequence). This CDR3 has 12 amino acids. The V gene lost 4 bases and the J gene lost 3 bases, with 9 bases spanning the gap. CDR3 region: CAWNRAEETQYF. DNA for the CDR3: TGTGCCTGGAATCGGGCGGAAGAGACCCAGTACTTC.

The chain couples TRBV18 to TRBJ1-2; possibly TRBD1 for D (6 bases). CDR1 and CDR2 (germline): KGHSH, LQKENI. CDR3 size: 14 residues. V was pared by 0 bases and J by 3 bases, with 8 bases between. DNA of the CDR3: TGTGCCAGCTCACCACCGGCAGGGGACTATGGCTACACCTTC. This translates into CASSPPAGDYGYTF.

This clone was seen only a few times. Since a much larger clone is just one base distant, this may be a read error. The V and J genes are TRBV14 and TRBJ2-7; TRBD1 matches at 10 bases. V trimming: 5 bases; J trimming: 6 bases; junction bases outside the gene matches: 13. The length of the CDR3 is 16 residues. CDR1 is SGHDN, CDR2 FVKESK, per germline. The CDR3 nucleotides read TGTGCCAGCAGCTCCCTTCTCGGGACAGGGGCCCTCGAGCAGTACTTC. Translated, it gives CASSSLLGTGALEQYF.

The rearrangement links TRBV30 to TRBJ1-2; D uncertain. V lost 3 bases to trimming and J lost 5 bases, with 10 bases between them. Germline V gene data show CDR1 as GTSNPN and CDR2 as SVGIG (reference sequence). The CDR3 contains 12 residues. CDR3 loop: CAWSMGGYGYTF. CDR3 DNA: TGTGCCTGGAGCATGGGAGGTTATGGCTACACCTTC. Drawing the rest from reference TRBV30 and TRBJ1-2, the complete variable domain is SQTIHQWPATLVQPVGSPLSLECTVEGTSNPNLYWYRQAAGRGLQLLFYSVGIGQISSEVPQNLSASRPQDRQFILSSKKLLLSDSGFYLCAWSMGGYGYTFGSGTRLTVV.

Ten or more counts support this clone. V gene TRBV28 combines with J gene TRBJ2-7; TRBD2 agrees at 13 bases. Per germline, CDR1 MDHEN and CDR2 SYDVKM. Losses at the gene ends were 5 bases for V and 0 bases for J; bases not matched to a gene: 7. The CDR3 is made up of 17 amino acids. CDR3 sequence reads: CASSPGTSGMASYEQYF. The CDR3 nucleotides read TGTGCCAGCAGTCCCGGGACTAGCGGGATGGCCTCCTACGAGCAGTACTTC.

This clone was recorded many times. V gene TRBV5-6 combines with J gene TRBJ2-7; D may be TRBD1 (6 bases). Trimming shortened V by 3 bases and J by 7 bases, and 20 bases separated the two germline ends. Germline V CDR1 and CDR2: SGHDT, YYEEEE. The CDR3 is 15 residues long. The chain's CDR3 is CASSWSDRRLGEQYF. As DNA, the CDR3 is TGTGCCAGCAGCTGGAGTGACAGGCGCCTCGGGGAGCAGTACTTC.

Turning to this clone: Since a much larger clone is just one base distant, this may be a read error. V usage is TRBV27 and J usage is TRBJ2-5; D remains unclear. The DNA end lines up better with TRBJ2-7; the J call may be wrong. Looked up from germline, CDR1 is MNHEY and CDR2 is SMNVEV (reference sequence). This CDR3 has 14 residues. The DNA of the CDR3 is TGTGCCAGCAGTTTAATCCCACAGTGGTACGAGCAGTACTTC. It yields the protein CASSLIPQWYEQYF.

The chain carries TRBV2 and TRBJ2-5; 9 nucleotides line up with TRBD1. V lost 7 bases to trimming and J lost 3 bases; unmatched junction nucleotides: 12. Germline V gene sequence: CDR1 SNHLY, CDR2 FYNNEI. The CDR3 spans 16 residues. This CDR3 reads CASTVGTGFFEETQYF. The CDR3 DNA is TGTGCCAGCACGGTAGGGACAGGGTTTTTTGAAGAGACCCAGTACTTC.

This clone was counted once. V gene TRBV7-2 combines with J gene TRBJ1-2; D gene uncertain. CDR1 and CDR2 (germline): SGHTA, FQGNSA. The V gene lost 1 base and the J gene lost 6 bases, with 18 bases spanning the gap. This CDR3 contains 16 residues. CDR3 loop: CASSLGGAPLGNGYTF. The CDR3 nucleotides are TGTGCCAGCAGCTTAGGAGGCGCCCCCTTAGGGAATGGCTACACCTTC.

There are many counts of this clone. The chain has TRBV20-1 and TRBJ1-2; D may be TRBD1 (5 bases). V was shortened by 0 bases and J by 8 bases, with 7 bases between the two germline ends. The CDR3 totals 11 residues. Germline CDR1 reads DFQATT; CDR2 reads SNEGSKA (reference sequence). DNA for the CDR3: TGCAGTGCTAGAGATCGACAGGGCTACACCTTC. Amino acid sequence: CSARDRQGYTF.

The gene calls are TRBV18 and TRBJ1-1; D is possibly TRBD1 (5 bases). Germline V gene sequence: CDR1 KGHSH, CDR2 LQKENI. V lost 4 bases and J 7 bases, leaving 7 bases between the germline ends. The CDR3 is 11 amino acids. The CDR3 coding sequence is TGTGCCAGCTCACGGGGCAGTGAAGCTTTCTTT. Protein: CASSRGSEAFF.

By share, this clone ranks as medium-sized. The chain uses TRBV30 and TRBJ2-3, with D perhaps matching TRBD2 (5 bases). Germline V gene lookup returns CDR1 GTSNPN and CDR2 SVGIG (reference sequence). The CDR3 is 12 amino acids. V was trimmed by 2 bases and J by 4 bases, leaving 7 bases between them. CDR3 loop: CAWSMGADTQYF. The CDR3 nucleotides are TGTGCCTGGAGTATGGGAGCAGATACGCAGTATTTT.

The chain has TRBV7-9 and TRBJ2-5; 8 bases are a match to TRBD2. The J call is doubtful: the DNA matches TRBJ2-7 better. This CDR3 comprises 15 residues. Germline V gene lookup returns CDR1 SEHNR and CDR2 FQNEAQ (reference sequence). The CDR3 nucleotides read TGTGCCAGCACCCAAGGAACTAGCGGAGGCTACGAGCAGTACTTC. This codes for CASTQGTSGGYEQYF.